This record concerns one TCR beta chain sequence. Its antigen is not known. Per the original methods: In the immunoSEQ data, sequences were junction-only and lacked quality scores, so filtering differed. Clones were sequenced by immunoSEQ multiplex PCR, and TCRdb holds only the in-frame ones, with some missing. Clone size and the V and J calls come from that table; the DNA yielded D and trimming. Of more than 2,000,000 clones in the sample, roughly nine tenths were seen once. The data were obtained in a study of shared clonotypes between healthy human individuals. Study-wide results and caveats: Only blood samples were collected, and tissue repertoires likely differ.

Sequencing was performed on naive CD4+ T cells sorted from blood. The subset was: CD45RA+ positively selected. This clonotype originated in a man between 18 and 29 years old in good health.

The CDR3 nucleotides read TGTGCCAGTAGACCGACTGCGAAACAAGAGACCCAGTACTTC. The encoded protein is CASRPTAKQETQYF. This chain links TRBV19 with TRBJ2-5; the D is unclear. The CDR3 spans 14 residues. Trimming shortened V by 6 bases and J by 2 bases, and 13 bases separated the two germline ends. Germline CDR1 LNHDA, CDR2 SQIVND (reference sequence).